Listed below are T cell receptor beta chains from one sample, sequenced in a study of PD-1 blockade in classical Hodgkin lymphoma. The assay was immunoSEQ multiplex PCR, and TCRdb's table has in-frame clones only and misses some. The table has 40,000 to 60,000 clones, about two thirds seen once. Sequenced here: peripheral blood mononuclear cells (PBMCs), sampled before the second cycle of nivolumab. All receptors derive from a human donor with classical Hodgkin lymphoma. CDR3s include the opening cysteine and the closing phenylalanine or tryptophan. The order of the fields is D gene, V gene, J gene, clone size, CDR3 DNA, CDR3 protein. D genes are given only for firm matches. Expanded clones are given a class, and other clones once, few, many or no size at all.

>TRBD2|TRBV6-5|TRBJ2-7|few
TGTGCCAGCAGAAGGGCCGACGGCGGGGGCTACGAGCAGTACTTC
CASRRADGGGYEQYF
>-|TRBV7-9|TRBJ2-7|-
TGTGCCAGCAGCTTATGGACATACGAGCAGTACTTC
CASSLWTYEQYF
>-|TRBV19|TRBJ2-3|few
TGTGCCAGTAGTATATTGGCGGCCACGCCAGATACGCAGTATTTT
CASSILAATPDTQYF
>TRBD2|TRBV6-5|TRBJ2-7|-
TGTGCCAGCCGATTGGGGGGGTCCTACGAGCAGTACTTC
CASRLGGSYEQYF
>-|TRBV28|TRBJ1-4|-
TGTGCCAGCAGTTCACCGATGGGTGAAAAACTGTTTTTT
CASSSPMGEKLFF
>-|TRBV25-1|TRBJ2-3|-
TGTGCCAGCAGTGAATACGGAGATACGCAGTATTTT
CASSEYGDTQYF
>-|TRBV11-2|TRBJ2-2|-
TGTGCCAGCAGCCCCGTGCCCAGGCAATACTACACCGGGGAGCTGTTTTTT
CASSPVPRQYYTGELFF
>-|TRBV11-2|TRBJ1-3|once
TGTGCCAGCAGCTACAGAGAACCTGGAAACACCATATATTTT
CASSYREPGNTIYF
>-|TRBV7-9|TRBJ2-7|-
TGTGCCAGCAGCTTATCGGGAGCCGGTAGCTCCTACGAGCAGTACTTC
CASSLSGAGSSYEQYF
>-|TRBV6-5|TRBJ1-4|-
TGTGCCAGCAGTCCCCGAGGGGCAACTAATGAAAAACTGTTTTTT
CASSPRGATNEKLFF
>-|TRBV9|TRBJ2-7|-
TGTGCCAGCAGCGCCAGGGGAGGAATAACCTACGAGCAGTACTTC
CASSARGGITYEQYF
>TRBD2|TRBV2|TRBJ2-7|once
TGTGCCAGCAGTGTCGCGGGAGGGCCCTCCTACGAGCAGTACTTC
CASSVAGGPSYEQYF
>-|TRBV18|TRBJ1-1|-
TGTGCCAGCTCACCCACCCAACTAGACAGTGAAGCTTTCTTT
CASSPTQLDSEAFF
>TRBD1|TRBV7-3|TRBJ2-1|-
TGTGCCAGCAGCCCACCCGGGACAGGCAATGAGCAGTTCTTC
CASSPPGTGNEQFF
>-|TRBV7-9|TRBJ2-1|-
TGTGCCAGCAGCTTACCCTTCGCCCGCAGTGAGCAGTTCTTC
CASSLPFARSEQFF
>-|TRBV7-8|TRBJ2-7|few
TGTGCCAGCAGCTTAGGACCCCCTTCCCTCGAGCAGTACTTC
CASSLGPPSLEQYF
>TRBD1|TRBV7-9|TRBJ2-2|-
TGTGCCAGCAGCCCTGGGACAGGGATTTCCGGGGAGCTGTTTTTT
CASSPGTGISGELFF
>TRBD1|TRBV7-2|TRBJ1-2|-
TGTGCCAGCAGCGCCCGACAGGGGCATGGCTACACCTTC
CASSARQGHGYTF
>-|TRBV7-2|TRBJ1-2|-
TGTGCCAGCAGCCCCCCCGTCGATGGCTACACCTTC
CASSPPVDGYTF
>TRBD1|TRBV6-5|TRBJ2-7|many
TGTGCCAGCAGAGATAGGGACAGGAACTACGAGCAGTACTTC
CASRDRDRNYEQYF
>TRBD1|TRBV19|TRBJ2-1|-
TGTGCCAGTAGTATACAGGGGGCGCGATACAATGAGCAGTTCTTC
CASSIQGARYNEQFF
>TRBD1|TRBV12-5|TRBJ1-1|-
TGTGCTAGTGGTTTGGCCAGGGGGCGGAACACTGAAGCTTTCTTT
CASGLARGRNTEAFF
>TRBD1|TRBV11-2|TRBJ2-7|-
TGTGCCAGCAGCTTAAGGGGACAGGGAGCCTACGAGCAGTACTTC
CASSLRGQGAYEQYF
>-|TRBV6-6|TRBJ2-7|-
TGTGCCAGCAGTTGGGACCTCTCCTACGAGCAGTACTTC
CASSWDLSYEQYF
>TRBD1|TRBV6-5|TRBJ1-5|-
TGTGCCAGCAGCTTGACAGGGGTATCCAATCAGCCCCAGCATTTT
CASSLTGVSNQPQHF
>TRBD1|TRBV27|TRBJ1-1|-
TGTGCCAGCAGTTCCCTTGGGACAGGGGAGACTGAAGCTTTCTTT
CASSSLGTGETEAFF
>-|TRBV9|TRBJ2-5|-
TGTGCCAGCAGCACGAGGGGGGGACAAGAGACCCAGTACTTC
CASSTRGGQETQYF
>TRBD2|TRBV6-5|TRBJ2-7|-
TGTGCCAGCAGTTACGGGGGACTAGCGGTCGACGAGCAGTACTTC
CASSYGGLAVDEQYF
>TRBD1|TRBV19|TRBJ2-7|-
TGTGCCAGTAGAGGGACAGGGAGAGCCTACGAGCAGTACTTC
CASRGTGRAYEQYF
>TRBD1|TRBV19|TRBJ2-3|-
TGTGCCAGTAGGCCTAATCCGGGACAGGGCACAGATACGCAGTATTTT
CASRPNPGQGTDTQYF
>-|TRBV21-1|TRBJ2-2|-
TGTGCCAGCAGCTCGGAAGCCCCAATGCGTGCCGGGGAGCTGTTTTTT
CASSSEAPMRAGELFF
>TRBD2|TRBV29-1|TRBJ2-5|-
TGCAGCGGGCGAAAGACTAGCCGACAAGAGACCCAGTACTTC
CSGRKTSRQETQYF
>-|TRBV19|TRBJ2-2|-
TGTGCCAGTACCCCCGGGGGGAACACCGGGGAGCTGTTTTTT
CASTPGGNTGELFF
>-|TRBV6-1|TRBJ1-1|-
TGTGCCAGCAGTCAGGTAGCCGCCTCAGAAGCTTTCTTT
CASSQVAASEAFF
>TRBD2|TRBV6-5|TRBJ2-2|-
TGTGCCAGCAGTTCCAGCGGGAGGTGGGCCGGGGAGCTGTTTTTT
CASSSSGRWAGELFF
>-|TRBV6-5|TRBJ2-2|-
TGTGCCAGCACCCTACGAGCGGGGAACACCGGGGAGCTGTTTTTT
CASTLRAGNTGELFF